What follows are 9 T cell receptor beta chains derived from one specimen sequenced in a study of shared clonotypes between healthy human individuals. Assay: immunoSEQ multiplex PCR; the TCRdb copy retains only in-frame clones and omits some. The sample shows 450,000 to 500,000 clones, 79% of them seen only once. The material sequenced was PBMCs. These receptors originate from a woman between 35 and 50 years old in good health. Some clones in this sample may be carry-over from other donors' samples.

V usage is TRBV6-4 and J usage is TRBJ2-1; D is possibly TRBD2 (5 bases). This CDR3 spans 15 amino acids. V shed 2 bases and J shed 13 bases, with 21 bases lying between them. CDR1 is MRHNA, CDR2 SNTAGT, per germline. The chain's CDR3 is CASSDVGVINAHQFF. The CDR3 bases are TGTGCCAGCAGTGACGTGGGAGTAATTAATGCCCATCAGTTCTTC.

The rearrangement links TRBV11-3 to TRBJ2-7; no firm D call. V was clipped by 5 bases and J by 6 bases, with 8 bases between them. The CDR3 runs to 11 residues. Per germline, CDR1 SGHNT and CDR2 YENEEA. CDR3 in DNA: TGTGCCAGCAGCCTAGGACGCGAGCAGTACTTC. It is translated as CASSLGREQYF.

The V call is TRBV4-2, the J call TRBJ2-5; D gene uncertain. This CDR3 is built from 14 residues. Looked up from germline, CDR1 is LGHNA and CDR2 is YNFKEQ. Between the trimmed V and J ends, which lost 0 bases and 0 bases, there was a span of 5 bases. CDR3 region: CASSQEVNQETQYF. In DNA form, the CDR3 reads TGTGCCAGCAGCCAAGAAGTAAACCAAGAGACCCAGTACTTC.

V gene TRBV19 combines with J gene TRBJ1-5, with TRBD1 as a possible D gene (5 bases). This CDR3 region has 15 residues. CDR1 is LNHDA, CDR2 SQIVND, per germline (reference sequence). With 7 bases removed from V and 0 bases from J, the gap between germline ends came to 13 bases. CDR3 amino acids: CASIPGLYSNQPQHF. In DNA, the CDR3 is TGTGCCAGTATCCCGGGACTCTATAGCAATCAGCCCCAGCATTTT.

The V call is TRBV16, the J call TRBJ1-5; TRBD1 is a possible D gene (5 bases). The CDR3 runs to 15 residues. Trimming pared 1 base from V and 5 bases from J, leaving 12 bases between. Germline V CDR1 and CDR2: KGHSY, FQNENV. CDR3 DNA: TGTGCCAGCAGCCAATTGGGGGGGTCCGATCAGCCCCAGCATTTT. This codes for CASSQLGGSDQPQHF.

V gene TRBV11-1 combines with J gene TRBJ1-2; 7 positions agree with TRBD1. V lost 5 bases and J lost 2; bases outside the gene matches: 2. The germline V gene has CDR1 SGHAT and CDR2 FQDESV (reference sequence). The CDR3 is 13 amino acids. The CDR3, as DNA: TGTGCCAGCAGCCGGGACAGCAACTATGGCTACACCTTC. Its translation: CASSRDSNYGYTF.

This clone occurred once. This may be a read error, as it is one base from a much larger clone. J is TRBJ2-7 and V is TRBV6-6; TRBD1 aligns across 9 bases. CDR3 length equals 13 residues. Trimming removed 2 bases from V and 6 bases from J; junction bases left unmatched: 2. Germline assignment: CDR1 MNHNY and CDR2 SVGAGI (reference sequence). The CDR3 DNA reads as TGTGCCAGCAGTTACGGGACAGGGCTCGAGCAGTACTTC. This codes for CASSYGTGLEQYF.

In its sample, this clone was seen many times. This sequence joins TRBV5-1 and TRBJ2-5; 10 bases fit TRBD1. This CDR3 has 15 amino acids. CDR1 and CDR2 (germline): SGHRS, YFSETQ. After removal of 4 bases from V and 3 bases from J, the junction contained 6 bases not matched to a gene. CDR3 DNA: TGCGCCAGCAGCGTCTCGACAGGGGGCGAAGAGACCCAGTACTTC. Translated: CASSVSTGGEETQYF.

The gene calls are TRBV9 and TRBJ2-5, with D maybe TRBD2 (5 bases). The V gene's germline CDR1 is SGDLS and CDR2 YYNGEE. The CDR3 extends over 15 amino acids. Trimming shortened V by 2 bases and J by 5 bases, and 16 bases separated the two germline ends. This chain's CDR3 is CASSVRADPGETQYF. The CDR3 nucleotides read TGTGCCAGCAGCGTTAGAGCGGACCCCGGGGAGACCCAGTACTTC.